Below are 9 T cell receptor beta chains sequenced from a single sample in a study of shared clonotypes between healthy human individuals. Clones were read by immunoSEQ multiplex PCR, and TCRdb kept only the in-frame ones, dropping some. The table records approximately 320,000 clones, 74% of them present only once. The material sequenced was memory CD4+ T cells sorted from blood. Sample subset: CD45RA-negative fraction. These receptors came from a man aged 25 to 40 in good health.

The chain combines TRBV11-2 with TRBJ2-7; 7 bases are shared with TRBD2. CDR1 is SGHAT and CDR2 is FQNNGV in the germline V gene. Trimming at V came to 1 base and at J to 3 bases, leaving 15 bases not matched to a gene. This CDR3 has 18 residues. CDR3 in DNA: TGTGCCAGCAGCTTAGTTATGGGGGGACTATCACACTTCTACGAGCAGTACTTC. This codes for CASSLVMGGLSHFYEQYF.

This sequence joins TRBV18 and TRBJ1-5; the D is unclear. The CDR3 length is 13 residues. The V gene's germline CDR1 is KGHSH and CDR2 LQKENI. V was pared by 2 bases and J by 6 bases, with 8 bases between. DNA for the CDR3: TGTGCCAGCTCACCATCCCAGCCTCAGCCCCAGCATTTT. Amino acids: CASSPSQPQPQHF.

This clone was recorded a few times. The chain recombines TRBV6-1 with TRBJ2-7; D remains ambiguous. Germline CDR1 is MNHNS and CDR2 is SASEGT. V was pared by 7 bases and J by 6 bases, with 10 bases between. The CDR3 is made up of 11 amino acids. CDR3 protein: CASTSLSEQYF. The CDR3 nucleotides are TGTGCCAGCACCTCCTTGTCCGAGCAGTACTTC.

V is TRBV6-5 and J is TRBJ2-3; D not certain. CDR3 length equals 14 residues. V was pared by 2 bases and J by 6 bases, with 12 bases between. Germline V gene sequence: CDR1 MNHEY, CDR2 SVGAGI. The CDR3 reads CASSYNEVLDTQYF. CDR3 in DNA: TGTGCCAGCAGTTACAACGAGGTATTGGATACGCAGTATTTT.

The sample holds one count of this clone. This rearrangement joins TRBV5-4 to TRBJ2-1; TRBD2 matches at 7 bases. Germline-derived CDR1 and CDR2 are SGHNT and YYREEE (reference sequence). Losses at the gene ends were 4 bases for V and 16 bases for J; bases not matched to a gene: 17. The CDR3 is made up of 14 amino acids. The CDR3 DNA reads as TGTGCCAGCAGCCTGCAAGACTTCCCGGGACTAACTTTCTTC. This translates into CASSLQDFPGLTFF.

In regard to this clone: The junction does not match germline at one end; this may be a read error. The chain couples TRBV20-1 to TRBJ2-1; D uncertain. The CDR3 covers 11 residues. Germline-derived CDR1 and CDR2 are DFQATT and SNEGSKA (reference sequence). Here the CDR3 DNA reads TGCAGTGGCGGACCGGATCGGGCTCCGATCTTC. Translating it yields CSGGPDRAPIF.

This clone occurred a few times. The gene calls are TRBV30 and TRBJ1-1; D call uncertain. The germline V gene encodes CDR1 GTSNPN and CDR2 SVGIG (reference sequence). The CDR3 runs 13 residues. Trimming took off 5 bases at V and 1 base at J, with 11 bases between the two ends. The CDR3 region has the DNA TGTGCCTGGGGGTGGGTGCGGAACACTGAAGCTTTCTTT. It specifies CAWGWVRNTEAFF. Full variable domain (missing parts from reference TRBV30 and TRBJ1-1): SQTIHQWPATLVQPVGSPLSLECTVEGTSNPNLYWYRQAAGRGLQLLFYSVGIGQISSEVPQNLSASRPQDRQFILSSKKLLLSDSGFYLCAWGWVRNTEAFFGQGTRLTVV.

The V call is TRBV5-4, the J call TRBJ2-3; D tentatively fits TRBD1 or TRBD2 (5 bases each). CDR3 length equals 16 residues. Germline CDR1 and CDR2: SGHNT and YYREEE (reference sequence). The ends were cut back, 4 bases at V and 1 base at J, with 16 bases in the middle. The CDR3 here is CASSPSTGAGTDTQYF. In DNA, the CDR3 is TGTGCCAGCAGCCCGTCGACCGGGGCTGGCACAGATACGCAGTATTTT.

V gene TRBV9 combines with J gene TRBJ2-1, with a tentative D call TRBD2 (6 bases). Germline V gene lookup returns CDR1 SGDLS and CDR2 YYNGEE. The CDR3 runs 13 residues. The ends were cut back, 4 bases at V and 9 bases at J, with 14 bases in the middle. CDR3 loop: CASSLSLAAEQFF. The CDR3 nucleotides are TGTGCCAGCAGCCTATCACTAGCCGCTGAGCAGTTCTTC.